These 21 T cell receptor beta chains were all obtained from the same sample, sequenced in a study of T cells after yellow fever vaccination (dated by TCRdb to the late 2010s). This sample's treatment or condition label indicates: live attenuated yellow fever vaccine strain. The library was prepared using 5' RACE. For sequencing, an Illumina HiSeq 2500 was employed. TCRdb reworked the public reads: Q25 trimming with fastp, MiXCR clone assembly, productive beta chains retained. When rows share a CDR3 protein, they turn into one entry using the most common DNA and genes. Present in this sample are around 600,000 distinct CDR3 sequences, roughly an eighth of which were seen just once. The biggest ten clones account for more than 12% of the sample. The source was PBMCs, collected on the day of the yellow fever booster vaccination. The receptors stem from a man aged 25-45 years who received the YFV17D yellow fever vaccine.

CDR3 protein: CSVEGQTGGYYGYTF. Here the CDR3 DNA reads TGCAGCGTTGAGGGTCAGACAGGGGGCTACTATGGCTACACCTTC. The V gene is TRBV29-1, the J gene TRBJ1-2, with 10 bases identical to TRBD1. This CDR3 contains 15 residues. Germline lookup yields CDR1 SQVTM and CDR2 ANQGSEA. Trimming cost V 3 bases and J 3 bases; bases outside gene matches: 7. The full variable domain, rest sourced from reference TRBV29-1 and TRBJ1-2, is SAVISQKPSRDICQRGTSLTIQCQVDSQVTMMFWYRQQPGQSLTLIATANQGSEATYESGFVIDKFPISRPNLTFSTLTVSNMSPEDSSIYLCSVEGQTGGYYGYTFGSGTRLTVV.

This clonotype has more than one count but fewer than ten. The chain links TRBV11-3 to TRBJ1-1; possibly TRBD1 for D (5 bases). In germline, CDR1 is SGHNT, CDR2 YENEEA. V lost 5 bases and J 3 bases, leaving 10 bases between the germline ends. The CDR3 extends over 13 amino acids. The CDR3 reads CASSTGLYTEAFF. In nucleotides, the CDR3 is TGTGCCAGCAGCACAGGACTGTACACTGAAGCTTTCTTT.

This clonotype was seen more than once but under ten times. V gene TRBV5-4 combines with J gene TRBJ1-1; the D is unclear. The CDR3 has 12 amino acids. Per germline, CDR1 SGHNT and CDR2 YYREEE (reference sequence). V lost 1 base and J 3 bases, leaving 4 bases between the germline ends. The DNA for the CDR3 is TGTGCCAGCAGCTTGTCCGACACTGAAGCTTTCTTT. It is translated as CASSLSDTEAFF.

V gene TRBV21-1 combines with J gene TRBJ2-2. TRBV21-1 is deemed a pseudogene. The CDR3 contains 12 residues. The DNA of the CDR3 is TGTGCCAGTAGGAATCACACCGGGGAGCTGTTTTTT. It codes for CASRNHTGELFF.

This chain uses TRBV7-2 with TRBJ2-7, with 8 bases lining up with TRBD2. Looked up from germline, CDR1 is SGHTA and CDR2 is FQGNSA. V gave up 7 bases and J gave up 4 bases; unmatched junction bases: 9. The CDR3 covers 14 residues. CDR3 in DNA: TGTGCCAGCAAGAGACGAGCGGGAGATTACGAGCAGTACTTC. Translated, it gives CASKRRAGDYEQYF.

The chain combines TRBV4-2 with TRBJ2-1; TRBD2 matches at 10 bases. CDR3 length: 17 amino acids. Germline CDR1 and CDR2: LGHNA and YNFKEQ. With V trimmed by 0 bases and J by 7 bases, 9 bases remained unmatched. CDR3 bases: TGTGCCAGCAGCCAAGAGTTTAGAAATAGCGGGAGGAATGAGCAGTTCTTC. Amino acids: CASSQEFRNSGRNEQFF.

This clonotype was picked up many times. The chain employs TRBV5-4 and TRBJ2-1, with D unresolved. V was cut by 0 bases and J by 5 bases, with 12 bases left in between. Germline assignment: CDR1 SGHNT and CDR2 YYREEE (reference sequence). The CDR3 runs 15 residues. The CDR3 loop reads CASSLEPGGDNEQFF. In DNA form, the CDR3 reads TGTGCCAGCAGCTTGGAACCAGGCGGCGACAATGAGCAGTTCTTC.

This clonotype appeared a few times. The V call is TRBV9, the J call TRBJ2-1; 12 bases fit TRBD2. Trimming took 4 bases from V and 4 from J; bases not matched to a gene: 12. The CDR3 length is 18 residues. CDR1 SGDLS and CDR2 YYNGEE come from the germline V gene. CDR3 DNA sequence: TGTGCCAGCAGCAACACCGGGACTAGCGGGTTCATGTACAATGAGCAGTTCTTC. Protein: CASSNTGTSGFMYNEQFF.

On this clonotype: With a much larger clone just one base away, this may be a read error. This chain joins TRBV7-9 and TRBJ2-3; 9 nucleotides align to TRBD2. Germline V gene data show CDR1 as SEHNR and CDR2 as FQNEAQ (reference sequence). The CDR3 has 17 residues. In DNA form, the CDR3 reads TGTACCAGCAGCTCGGCCGGGACTAGCTCCCACACAGATACGCAGTATTTT. Protein product: CTSSSAGTSSHTDTQYF.

The chain uses TRBV5-6 and TRBJ2-1; unclear D gene. Germline assignment: CDR1 SGHDT and CDR2 YYEEEE. The CDR3 is 14 residues long. Trimming cost V 1 base and J 7 bases, with 12 bases left between them. The CDR3 DNA sequence: TGTGCCAGCAGCTTGACCCAAGGTCAGAATGAGCAGTTCTTC. Encoded protein: CASSLTQGQNEQFF.

The rearrangement uses TRBV6-2 or TRBV6-3 and TRBJ2-5; D is uncertain. V was clipped by 2 bases and J by 4 bases, with 5 bases between them. Germline V lookup: CDR1 MNHEY, CDR2 SVGEGT. The CDR3 has 12 amino acids. CDR3 region: CASSYRLETQYF. CDR3 DNA sequence: TGTGCCAGCAGTTACAGACTAGAGACCCAGTACTTC.

The chain combines TRBV29-1 with TRBJ2-7, with D hard to call. Trimming left V 7 bases short and J 0 bases short, with 13 bases between. Germline V lookup: CDR1 SQVTM, CDR2 ANQGSEA. This CDR3 contains 13 residues. Here the CDR3 DNA reads TGCAGCGCAACCCTTACAAGCTCCTACGAGCAGTACTTC. This codes for CSATLTSSYEQYF.

J is TRBJ1-2 and V is TRBV12-3 or TRBV12-4, with a weak D call TRBD1 (6 bases). V lost 7 bases and J lost 1, with 19 bases in between. The CDR3 runs to 16 residues. The CDR3 DNA reads as TGTGCCAGCACCTTGGCGACAGGCAAGCTTAACTATGGCTACACCTTC. Amino acid sequence: CASTLATGKLNYGYTF.

This chain uses TRBV7-2 with TRBJ2-7, with unresolved D. V lost 0 bases and J 4 bases, leaving 16 bases between the germline ends. CDR1 and CDR2 (germline): SGHTA, FQGNSA. The CDR3 loop spans 16 amino acids. DNA of the CDR3: TGTGCCAGCAGCTTAGCGGAGTACTCCCTTTTTTACGAGCAGTACTTC. Translating gives CASSLAEYSLFYEQYF.

V usage is TRBV6-2 or TRBV6-3 and J usage is TRBJ2-2; 7 bases align to TRBD1. The CDR3 loop spans 16 amino acids. Germline trimming cut 5 bases from V and 0 bases from J; bases unmatched to any gene: 6. Germline values: CDR1 MNHEY, CDR2 SVGEGT. CDR3 in DNA: TGTGCCAGCAGTGGAGAGGGGGCGGCGAACACCGGGGAGCTGTTTTTT. Translated, it gives CASSGEGAANTGELFF.

This rearrangement joins TRBV28 to TRBJ1-5, with a possible D match to TRBD1 (5 bases). V lost 9 bases to trimming and J lost 2 bases, with 14 bases between them. Germline CDR1 is MDHEN and CDR2 is SYDVKM. The CDR3 sequence is 14 residues long. The CDR3 loop reads CASSLGLRNQPQHF. The CDR3 DNA sequence: TGTGCCAGTTCCTTGGGACTTCGCAATCAGCCCCAGCATTTT.

This clonotype was seen a handful of times. This chain connects TRBV5-1 to TRBJ2-6; unclear D gene. Trimming left V 4 bases short and J 2 bases short, with 13 bases between. This CDR3 is built from 16 residues. CDR1 SGHRS and CDR2 YFSETQ come from the germline V gene. CDR3 bases: TGCGCCAGCAGCCCCGCCGACACCCCTGGGGCCAACGTCCTGACTTTC. Translation gives CASSPADTPGANVLTF.

This clonotype was picked up many times. V is TRBV6-2 or TRBV6-3 and J is TRBJ2-1, with 11 bases lining up with TRBD2. Trimming at V came to 7 bases and at J to 3 bases, leaving 2 bases not matched to a gene. Germline V CDR1 and CDR2: MNHEY, SVGEGT. This CDR3 has 14 amino acids. The CDR3 region has the DNA TGTGCCAGCACGCTAGCGGGAGGCTACAATGAGCAGTTCTTC. Amino acid sequence: CASTLAGGYNEQFF.

This clonotype was detected once. The V gene is TRBV10-1, the J gene TRBJ2-1, with D uncertain. Germline V lookup: CDR1 WNHNN, CDR2 SYGVQD (reference sequence). With 5 bases removed from V and 4 bases from J, the gap between germline ends came to 15 bases. The CDR3 covers 15 residues. The CDR3 coding sequence is TGCGCCAGCAGTAATGATAGGGTGCCTTACAATGAGCAGTTCTTC. It yields the protein CASSNDRVPYNEQFF.

The sample holds a few counts of this clonotype. V usage is TRBV5-1 and J usage is TRBJ1-2; 7 bases are shared with TRBD1. Germline-derived CDR1 and CDR2 are SGHRS and YFSETQ. V gave up 0 bases and J gave up 8 bases; unmatched junction bases: 4. This CDR3 region has 13 residues. CDR3 protein: CASSLEQGTGYTF. The CDR3 nucleotides read TGCGCCAGCAGCTTGGAACAGGGGACGGGCTACACCTTC.

The gene calls are TRBV2 and TRBJ2-1, with TRBD2 as a possible D gene (5 bases). This CDR3 spans 14 amino acids. Germline loops: CDR1 SNHLY, CDR2 FYNNEI. The V gene lost 6 bases and the J gene lost 0 bases, with 9 bases spanning the gap. CDR3 loop: CASRRLSSYNEQFF. The CDR3 bases are TGTGCCAGCAGAAGACTAAGCTCCTACAATGAGCAGTTCTTC.